This TCR beta chain was captured by sequencing in a study of metastatic and nonmetastatic thyroid tumors. Looking at the study overall: A comparison of repertoires was made across blood and tumor or nodule tissue from malignant and benign thyroid patients.

Ten or more counts support this clone. Unmatched junction bases numbered 5, after V lost 6 bases and J lost 1 base. There are 16 residues in the CDR3. The germline CDR1 and CDR2 sequences are ENHRY and SYGVKD. In the authors' workflow: For papillary thyroid cancer, a distant-metastasis classifier was constructed from CDR3 differences observed across clinicopathological groups. TCRdb re-analyzed the PCR reads through MiXCR. The V and J calls reflect TCRdb's pipeline rather than the authors' work. This table holds 70,000 or so clones, approximately 14% found once. No treatment of any kind had been given to any patient before thyroid surgery.

Sequences were obtained from blood. This receptor was identified in a male donor with papillary thyroid cancer or a benign thyroid nodule (not recorded which). Some clones in this sample may be carry-over from other donors' samples. The chain recombines TRBV10-3 with TRBJ2-2, with TRBD1 matching over 10 bases. DNA for the CDR3: TGTGCCATCAGGACGGACAGGGGGGAGAACACCGGGGAGCTGTTTTTT. This gives the protein CAIRTDRGENTGELFF.